What follows is one T cell receptor beta chain and its context. Clones were read by immunoSEQ multiplex PCR, and TCRdb kept only the in-frame ones, dropping some. The table records a few hundred thousand clones, about 89% of them present only once. After removal of 5 bases from V and 6 bases from J, the junction contained 7 bases not matched to a gene. This CDR3 is 14 amino acids long. In germline, CDR1 is SEHNR, CDR2 FQNEAQ (reference sequence). This specimen belongs to a study of blood T cell repertoires in COVID-19. Material for sequencing was PBMCs or T cells enriched from blood (not recorded which). This sequence joins TRBV7-9 and TRBJ2-7; 10 bases align to TRBD1. The sequence was obtained from a man between 40 and 49 years old in a cohort exposed to, infected with or recovered from COVID-19 (not recorded which). The chain's CDR3 is CASSPRQGAIEQYF. As DNA, the CDR3 is TGTGCCAGCAGCCCGAGACAGGGGGCGATCGAGCAGTACTTC.